The sequence of this TCR beta chain was determined in a study of Graves' ophthalmopathy and Graves' hyperthyroidism. Concerning this clonotype: Its antigen is unknown.

Study-wide results and limits: Both an approximately 69% sensitivity and an approximately 72% specificity characterized the model's predictions of ophthalmopathy progression. A model built from 13 signatures distinguished ophthalmopathy from stable hyperthyroidism with 85% to 90% sensitivity and around 78% specificity.

Hyperthyroidism was considered stable when no ophthalmopathy appeared within 18 months of follow-up. Hyperthyroidism patients, all newly diagnosed, had under 2 months' duration and ages of 18 to 65. This CDR3 is 15 amino acids long. Germline CDR1 reads MNHEY; CDR2 reads SMNVEV (reference sequence). V was shortened by 7 bases and J by 4 bases, with 20 bases between the two germline ends. Amplified material comprised TCR beta CDR3 regions derived from RNA transcripts. Scientists carried out first-round RT-PCR using HTBI primers and then a second-round multiplex PCR. TCRdb re-called the multiplex PCR reads through MiXCR, storing one row per CDR3 protein. The top ten hold around 6.9% of the sample, which has 680,000 or so distinct CDR3 sequences, around a fifth seen once.

The receptor comes from a woman younger than 30 with stable Graves' hyperthyroidism. Some clones in this sample may be carry-over from other donors' samples. Sequenced input: peripheral blood. The V gene is TRBV27, the J gene TRBJ2-7; D possibly matches TRBD1 or TRBD2 (5 bases each). This chain's CDR3 is CASIPDVGAPYEQYF. CDR3 bases: TGTGCCAGCATACCTGACGTCGGGGCCCCATACGAGCAGTACTTC.